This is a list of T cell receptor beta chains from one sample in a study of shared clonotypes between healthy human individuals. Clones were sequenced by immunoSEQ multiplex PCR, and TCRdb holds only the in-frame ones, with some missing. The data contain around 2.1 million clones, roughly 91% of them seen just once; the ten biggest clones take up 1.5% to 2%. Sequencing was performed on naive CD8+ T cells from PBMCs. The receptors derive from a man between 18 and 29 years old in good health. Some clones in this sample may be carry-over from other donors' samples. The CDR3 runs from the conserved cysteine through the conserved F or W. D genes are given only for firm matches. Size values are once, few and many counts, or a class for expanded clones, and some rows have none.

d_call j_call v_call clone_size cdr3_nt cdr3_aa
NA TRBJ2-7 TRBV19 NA TGTGCCAGTAGCCGACAGGCGTCGAGTTACGAGCAGTACTTC CASSRQASSYEQYF
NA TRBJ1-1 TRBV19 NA TGTGCCAGTAGAATCTCAGATGAAGCTTTCTTT CASRISDEAFF
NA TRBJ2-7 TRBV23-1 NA TGCCCTGCCGCGGGGACCTACGAGCAGTACTTC CPAAGTYEQYF
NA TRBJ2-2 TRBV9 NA TGTGCCAGCAGCGTCCCACGGAGGGACCACGACACCGGGGAGCTGTTTTTT CASSVPRRDHDTGELFF
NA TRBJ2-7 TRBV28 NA TGTGCCAGCAGCTTTAGCTCCTACGAGCAGTACTTC CASSFSSYEQYF
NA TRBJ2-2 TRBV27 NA TGTGCCAGCAGTCCAAGGGGACCCGGGGAGCTGTTTTTT CASSPRGPGELFF
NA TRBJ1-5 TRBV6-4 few TGTGCCAGCAGTGAGAGAGGCACCGGGCCCCAGCATTTT CASSERGTGPQHF
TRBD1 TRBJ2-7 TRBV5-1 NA TGCGCCAGCAGCTTGGGCGTGGCAGGGGGAACCTACGAGCAGTACTTC CASSLGVAGGTYEQYF
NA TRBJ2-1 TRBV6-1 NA TGTGCCAGCGATGAGCAGTTCTTC CASDEQFF
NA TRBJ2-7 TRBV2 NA TGTGCCAGCCTTCTGAACGAGCAGTACTTC CASLLNEQYF
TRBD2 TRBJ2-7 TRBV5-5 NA TGTGCCAGCAGCTTGGCGGGAGGCTCCTACGAGCAGTACTTC CASSLAGGSYEQYF
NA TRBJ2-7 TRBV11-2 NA TGTGCCAGCAGCTTAACCGAGCAGTACTTC CASSLTEQYF
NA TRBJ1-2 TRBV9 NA TGTGCCAGCGACCCAGGAACTGGCTATGGCTACACCTTC CASDPGTGYGYTF
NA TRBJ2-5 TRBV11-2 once TGTGCCAGCAACTCAGTCAGCGAGCAAGAGACCCAGTACTTC CASNSVSEQETQYF
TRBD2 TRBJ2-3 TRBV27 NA TGTGCCAGCAGTTTGTGGGGAGGGATAGATACGCAGTATTTT CASSLWGGIDTQYF
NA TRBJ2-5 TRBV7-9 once TGTGCCAGCAGCCCCCCCCGAGGGGAGAACGGGGAGACCCAGTACTTC CASSPPRGENGETQYF
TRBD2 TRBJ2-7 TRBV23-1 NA TGCGCCAGCAGCCCCGGGACTAGACTCTCAGACGTCGGCTACGAGCAGTACTTC CASSPGTRLSDVGYEQYF
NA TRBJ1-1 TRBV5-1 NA TGCGCCAGCAGCCCTAAGGACAGACCTGAAGCTTTCTTT CASSPKDRPEAFF
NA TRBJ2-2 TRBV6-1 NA TGTGCCAGCAGGATCGACACTAGACACACCGGGGAGCTGTTTTTT CASRIDTRHTGELFF
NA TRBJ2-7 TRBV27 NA TGTGCCAGCAGGCAGGGGGGCGGTGGGTCCGAGCAGTACTTC CASRQGGGGSEQYF
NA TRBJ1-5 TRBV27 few TGTGCCACCGGGAGCAATCAGCCCCAGCATTTT CATGSNQPQHF
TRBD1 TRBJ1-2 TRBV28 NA TGTGCCACACGGGACAGGGCGTCCGGCTATGGCTACACCTTC CATRDRASGYGYTF
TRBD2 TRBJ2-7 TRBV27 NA TGTGCCAGCAGTTTGTGGCGGGGGAATGGCGAGCAGTACTTC CASSLWRGNGEQYF
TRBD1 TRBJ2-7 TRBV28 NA TGTGCCAGCAGTTTAATAGGTACAGGGGACCCCGGGACCTACTCCTACGAGCAGTACTTC CASSLIGTGDPGTYSYEQYF
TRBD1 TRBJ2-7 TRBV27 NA TGTGCCAGCAGTTTATTCCCGACAGGGAAGAGGGGCGAGCAGTACTTC CASSLFPTGKRGEQYF
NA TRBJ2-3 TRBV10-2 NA TGCGCCAGCAGTGAACGACTGACAGATACGCAGTATTTT CASSERLTDTQYF
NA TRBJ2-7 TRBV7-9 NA TGTGCCAGCAGCTTAAGTGGACTCAGGGGGCAGTACTTC CASSLSGLRGQYF
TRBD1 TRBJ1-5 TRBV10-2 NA TGCGCCAGCCGGGACAGGAGCAATCAGCCCCAGCATTTT CASRDRSNQPQHF
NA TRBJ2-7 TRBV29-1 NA TGCAGCGCCCGTTCTGGGACCCCCGGAGAATACTTC CSARSGTPGEYF
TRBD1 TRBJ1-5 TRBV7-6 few TGTGCCAGCAGCCCTTTTGCAGGGGGAAATCAGCCCCAGCATTTT CASSPFAGGNQPQHF
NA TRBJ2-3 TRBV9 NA TGTGCCAGCAGCGTAGAGGGAAGGGGTCCAGCAGATACGCAGTATTTT CASSVEGRGPADTQYF
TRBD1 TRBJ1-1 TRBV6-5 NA TGTGCCAGCAGTTCGGGACAGGGGTTAATTGAAGCTTTCTTT CASSSGQGLIEAFF
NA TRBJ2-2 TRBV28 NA TGTGCCAGCAGTTTATTGGAGGGATACACCGGGGAGCTGTTTTTT CASSLLEGYTGELFF
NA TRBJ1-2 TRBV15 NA TGTGCCACCAGGGACTCGTCGCCAAAGGCTGGCTACACCTTC CATRDSSPKAGYTF
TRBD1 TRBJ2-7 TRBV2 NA TGTGCCAGCAGTTCCGGGACAGAGGGGAAACTCTACGAGCAGTACTTC CASSSGTEGKLYEQYF
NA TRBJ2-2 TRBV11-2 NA TGTGCCAGCAGTCCGCCCCCGGCTAGCCCCCGCCGGGAGCTGTTTTTT CASSPPPASPRRELFF
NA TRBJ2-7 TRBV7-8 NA TGTGCCAGCAGCCCCACTTTCTACGAGCAGTACTTC CASSPTFYEQYF
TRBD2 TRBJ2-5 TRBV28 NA TGTGCCAGCAGTTTCTATAGCGGGAGGACCCAAGAGACCCAGTACTTC CASSFYSGRTQETQYF
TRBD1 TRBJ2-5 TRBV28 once TGTGCCAGCAACCAAATACCTAGGGACAGGCGTCGAGAGACCCAGTACTTC CASNQIPRDRRRETQYF
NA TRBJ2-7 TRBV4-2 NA TGTGCCAGCAGCCGAGCGGAAAACTCCTACGAGCAGTACTTC CASSRAENSYEQYF
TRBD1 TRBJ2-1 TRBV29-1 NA TGCAGCGTTACTGGGACAGCCTACAATGAGCAGTTCTTC CSVTGTAYNEQFF
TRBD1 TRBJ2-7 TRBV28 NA TGTGCCAGCAGTTGGGTGGTTGGCAGGGGGAAGTACGAGCAGTACTTC CASSWVVGRGKYEQYF
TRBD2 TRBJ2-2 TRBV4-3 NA TGCGCCAGCAGCCAAGAGGGACTAGCGGGACTCGGGAACACCGGGGAGCTGTTTTTT CASSQEGLAGLGNTGELFF
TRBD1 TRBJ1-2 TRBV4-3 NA TGCGCCAGCAGCCAAGGGACAGGGCCCACTAACTATGGCTACACCTTC CASSQGTGPTNYGYTF
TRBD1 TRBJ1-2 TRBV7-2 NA TGTGCCAGCAGCCGGCGACAGGGACAAAACTATGGCTACACCTTC CASSRRQGQNYGYTF
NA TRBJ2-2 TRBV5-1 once TGCGCCAGCAGCCAGGTCATTGGGTCCGGGGAGCTGTTTTTT CASSQVIGSGELFF
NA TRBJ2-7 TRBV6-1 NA TGTGCCAGCAGTTTAAAGGGACCTGCCTACGAGCAGTACTTC CASSLKGPAYEQYF
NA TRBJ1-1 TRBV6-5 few TGTGCCAGCAGAACCAGGGAGGGGGCTTTCTTT CASRTREGAFF
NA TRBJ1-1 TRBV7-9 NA TGTGCCAGCAGCTTAGCCTTGGGACAGAACACTGAAGCTTTCTTT CASSLALGQNTEAFF
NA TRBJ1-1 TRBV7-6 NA TGTGCCAGCAGCTTAGCTTTCTGGGGGAGTGACGCTGAAGCTTTCTTT CASSLAFWGSDAEAFF
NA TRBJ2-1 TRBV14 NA TGTGCCAGCAGCCATCATTCTATGAGCTCCTACAATGAGCAGTTCTTC CASSHHSMSSYNEQFF